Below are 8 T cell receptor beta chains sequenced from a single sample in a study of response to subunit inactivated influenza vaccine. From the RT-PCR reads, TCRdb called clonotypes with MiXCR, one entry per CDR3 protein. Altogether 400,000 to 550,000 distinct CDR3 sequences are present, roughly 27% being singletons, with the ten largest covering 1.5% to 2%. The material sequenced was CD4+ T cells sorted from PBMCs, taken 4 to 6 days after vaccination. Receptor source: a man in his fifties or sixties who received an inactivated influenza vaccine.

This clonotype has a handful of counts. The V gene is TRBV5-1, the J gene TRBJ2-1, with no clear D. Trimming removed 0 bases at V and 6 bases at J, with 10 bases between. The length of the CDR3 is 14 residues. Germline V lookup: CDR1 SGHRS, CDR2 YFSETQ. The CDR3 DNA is TGCGCCAGCAGCTTGGGAGACAACCTCAATGAGCAGTTCTTC. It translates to CASSLGDNLNEQFF. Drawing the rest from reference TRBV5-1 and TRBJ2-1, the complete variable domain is KAGVTQTPRYLIKTRGQQVTLSCSPISGHRSVSWYQQTPGQGLQFLFEYFSETQRNKGNFPGRFSGRQFSNSRSEMNVSTLELGDSALYLCASSLGDNLNEQFFGPGTRLTVL.

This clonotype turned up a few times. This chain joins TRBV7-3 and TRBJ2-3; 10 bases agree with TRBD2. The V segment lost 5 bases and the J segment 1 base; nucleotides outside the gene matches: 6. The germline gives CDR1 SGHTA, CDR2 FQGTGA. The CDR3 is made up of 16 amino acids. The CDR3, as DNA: TGTGCCAGCAGCCTTTCCGGGACTAGCGGCACAGATACGCAGTATTTT. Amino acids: CASSLSGTSGTDTQYF.

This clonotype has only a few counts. The CDR3 DNA sequence: TGTGCCAGCAGCTTTACCCCCTACGAGCAGTACTTC. This encodes CASSFTPYEQYF. This chain joins TRBV7-2 and TRBJ2-7; no clear D gene. Trimming took off 3 bases at V and 2 bases at J, with 5 bases between the two ends. From germline, CDR1 is SGHTA and CDR2 FQGNSA. The CDR3 loop spans 12 amino acids.

CDR3 residues: CSARLATATYNEQFF. For the CDR3, the DNA is TGCAGTGCTAGATTGGCTACCGCTACCTACAATGAGCAGTTCTTC. V gene TRBV20-1 combines with J gene TRBJ2-1; D is undetermined. The V end was cut by 2 bases, the J end by 2 bases, with 13 bases between. CDR3 length equals 15 residues. Per germline, CDR1 DFQATT and CDR2 SNEGSKA (reference sequence).

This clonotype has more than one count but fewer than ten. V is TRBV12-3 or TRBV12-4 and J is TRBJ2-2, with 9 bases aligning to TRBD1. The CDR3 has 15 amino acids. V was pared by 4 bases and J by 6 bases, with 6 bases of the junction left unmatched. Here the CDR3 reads CASSSGTGRSGELFF. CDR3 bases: TGTGCCAGCAGTTCCGGGACAGGGAGGTCCGGGGAGCTGTTTTTT.

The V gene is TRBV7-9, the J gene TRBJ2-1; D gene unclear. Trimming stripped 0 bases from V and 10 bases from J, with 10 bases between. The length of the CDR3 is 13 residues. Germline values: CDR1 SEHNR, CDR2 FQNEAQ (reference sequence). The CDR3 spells CASSLALVGEQFF. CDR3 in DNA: TGTGCCAGCAGCTTAGCATTGGTAGGGGAGCAGTTCTTC.

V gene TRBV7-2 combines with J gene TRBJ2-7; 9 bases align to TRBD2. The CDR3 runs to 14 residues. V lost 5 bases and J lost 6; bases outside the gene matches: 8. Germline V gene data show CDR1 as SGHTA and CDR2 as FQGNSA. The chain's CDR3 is CASSPVAGEGEQYF. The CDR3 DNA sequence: TGTGCCAGCAGCCCCGTAGCGGGAGAAGGCGAGCAGTACTTC.

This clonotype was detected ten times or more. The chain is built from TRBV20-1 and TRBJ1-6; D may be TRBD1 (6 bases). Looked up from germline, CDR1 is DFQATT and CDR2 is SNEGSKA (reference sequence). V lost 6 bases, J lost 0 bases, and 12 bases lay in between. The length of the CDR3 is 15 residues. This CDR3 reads CSARTGLSYNSPLHF. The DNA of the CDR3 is TGCAGTGCCAGAACAGGGCTCTCCTATAATTCACCCCTCCACTTT.